This T cell receptor beta chain was captured in a study of T cells after yellow fever vaccination. Concerning this clonotype: An end of the junction does not agree with germline; a read error may underlie this.

Per germline, CDR1 SGHKS and CDR2 YYEKEE (reference sequence). The CDR3 extends over 17 amino acids. TCRdb called the 5' RACE reads again in MiXCR, with one record for every CDR3 protein. Among around 310,000 distinct CDR3 sequences listed, approximately 4% were seen once. The chain has TRBV5-5 and TRBJ2-5; 8 bases are a match to TRBD1. This TCR came from a man aged 18 to 30 who received the YFV17D yellow fever vaccine. The sample here was PBMCs, taken 5 days after the yellow fever booster vaccination. Here the CDR3 DNA reads TGTGCCAGCAGGTTGGACGGACAGGGATCGACGGTAGAGACCCAGTACTTC. Its protein is CASRLDGQGSTVETQYF.